This passage covers 13 T cell receptor beta chains from one sample sequenced in a study of OX40 agonist ivuxolimab in advanced cancers. Only in-frame clones appear in the TCRdb table, and some are missing; sequencing was by immunoSEQ multiplex PCR. Altogether around 100,000 clones are present, around 90% being singletons, with the ten largest covering more than 0.15%. Sequencing used CD4+ or CD8+ T cells sorted from blood, obtained in a trial of the OX40 agonist ivuxolimab. All receptors derive from an adult with an advanced solid tumor such as melanoma, head and neck, liver or kidney cancer.

CDR3 amino acids: CASSSTVDWAQETQYF. In nucleotides, the CDR3 is TGTGCCAGCAGCTCGACCGTTGACTGGGCCCAAGAGACCCAGTACTTC. The chain has TRBV7-9 and TRBJ2-5; D gene unclear. From germline, CDR1 is SEHNR and CDR2 FQNEAQ (reference sequence). Trimming cost V 4 bases and J 1 base, with 16 bases left between them. The CDR3 is made up of 16 amino acids.

The rearrangement joins TRBV6-1 to TRBJ1-5; TRBD1 agrees at 10 bases. The CDR3 extends over 18 amino acids. V shed 0 bases, J shed 6 bases, and the junction held 11 bases outside the gene matches. Germline V lookup: CDR1 MNHNS, CDR2 SASEGT. CDR3 loop: CASSEALRGTGVFQPQHF. The CDR3 coding sequence is TGTGCCAGCAGTGAAGCGCTTAGGGGGACAGGGGTGTTTCAGCCCCAGCATTTT.

The V gene is TRBV11-2, the J gene TRBJ2-7; 9 bases fit TRBD1. Looked up from germline, CDR1 is SGHAT and CDR2 is FQNNGV. Trimming at V came to 3 bases and at J to 3 bases, leaving 3 bases not matched to a gene. This CDR3 has 14 amino acids. CDR3 in DNA: TGTGCCAGCAGCTTTACAGGGGGCGGCTACGAGCAGTACTTC. Encoded protein: CASSFTGGGYEQYF.

The chain's CDR3 is CASRTRDRGDYGYTF. The DNA for the CDR3 is TGTGCCAGTAGGACCAGGGACAGGGGTGACTATGGCTACACCTTC. The rearrangement links TRBV19 to TRBJ1-2; 10 nucleotides agree with TRBD1. After removal of 6 bases from V and 3 bases from J, the junction contained 7 bases not matched to a gene. Germline assignment: CDR1 LNHDA and CDR2 SQIVND (reference sequence). CDR3 length: 15 amino acids. Variable domain in full (rest from reference TRBV19 and TRBJ1-2): DGGITQSPKYLFRKEGQNVTLSCEQNLNHDAMYWYRQDPGQGLRLIYYSQIVNDFQKGDIAEGYSVSREKKESFPLTVTSAQKNPTAFYLCASRTRDRGDYGYTFGSGTRLTVV.

This chain links TRBV28 with TRBJ2-1; 9 positions agree with TRBD2. This CDR3 has 15 amino acids. V trimming: 6 bases; J trimming: 5 bases; junction bases outside the gene matches: 8. Per germline, CDR1 MDHEN and CDR2 SYDVKM. The CDR3 DNA follows: TGTGCCAGCAGAGACCTAGCGGGACTACACAATGAGCAGTTCTTC. As protein: CASRDLAGLHNEQFF.

This clone was seen more than once but under ten times. J is TRBJ1-4 and V is TRBV6-5; maybe TRBD1 (5 bases). Per germline, CDR1 MNHEY and CDR2 SVGAGI. The CDR3 consists of 15 residues. The V end was cut by 6 bases, the J end by 8 bases, with 19 bases between. The CDR3 nucleotides read TGTGCCAGCAGGGTAACAGGCCATCAGCGGGAAAAACTGTTTTTT. Translated: CASRVTGHQREKLFF.

CDR3: CASSPHGRVITGYEQYF. In DNA, the CDR3 is TGTGCCAGCAGCCCTCATGGCCGGGTTATCACTGGTTACGAGCAGTACTTC. The chain uses TRBV5-5 and TRBJ2-7; D not resolved. Per the germline V gene, CDR1 is SGHKS and CDR2 is YYEKEE (reference sequence). The germline V and J ends were trimmed by 4 bases and 4 bases, with 24 bases remaining between them. The CDR3 is 17 amino acids.

This clone was observed once. The chain is built from TRBV6-5 and TRBJ2-2; D uncertain. Trimming took off 7 bases at V and 4 bases at J, with 13 bases between the two ends. The germline V gene has CDR1 MNHEY and CDR2 SVGAGI. CDR3 length equals 14 residues. Here the CDR3 reads CASMRNSRTGELFF. The CDR3 DNA sequence: TGTGCCAGCATGAGGAACTCCCGCACCGGGGAGCTGTTTTTT.

A single count supports this clone. The CDR3 DNA follows: TGTGCCAGCAGTCTGCCGGGACCAGGGGGGGTAGGTGAAGCTTTCTTT. The encoded protein is CASSLPGPGGVGEAFF. The rearrangement links TRBV28 to TRBJ1-1; 7 positions match TRBD1. The germline gives CDR1 MDHEN, CDR2 SYDVKM. The CDR3 covers 16 residues. V dropped 5 bases and J dropped 7; count of bases not matched to a gene: 16.

The CDR3 DNA sequence: TGTGCCAGCAGTGAATCGGGGCCCTTCTACGAGCAGTACTTC. Translating it yields CASSESGPFYEQYF. The chain couples TRBV6-5 to TRBJ2-7; TRBD1 or TRBD2 may be the D gene (5 bases each). Trimming shortened V by 5 bases and J by 3 bases, and 14 bases separated the two germline ends. CDR3 length: 14 residues. Germline-derived CDR1 and CDR2 are MNHEY and SVGAGI.

The rearrangement joins TRBV20-1 to TRBJ2-1, with D perhaps matching TRBD2 (5 bases). The V end lost 3 bases, the J end lost 6 bases, and 6 bases lay between the germline ends. Germline loops: CDR1 DFQATT, CDR2 SNEGSKA (reference sequence). The CDR3 runs 11 residues. CDR3 loop: CSASTSNEQFF. CDR3 nucleotide sequence: TGCAGTGCTAGCACTAGCAATGAGCAGTTCTTC.

The rearrangement links TRBV6-1 to TRBJ1-2; D perhaps matches TRBD1 (6 bases). CDR1 is MNHNS, CDR2 SASEGT, per germline. The CDR3 is made up of 20 amino acids. The ends were cut back, 2 bases at V and 6 bases at J, with 31 bases in the middle. CDR3 protein: CASSEQRGWERRPSQHGYTF. The CDR3 nucleotides are TGTGCCAGCAGTGAACAGAGGGGGTGGGAGCGACGGCCGAGCCAGCATGGCTACACCTTC.

The chain uses TRBV4-1 and TRBJ1-2, with 8 positions matching TRBD1. Germline CDR1 MGHRA, CDR2 YSYEKL. The CDR3 loop spans 15 amino acids. J lost 3 bases, V lost 2 bases, and 5 bases had no gene match. The CDR3 spells CASSQLSGGDYGYTF. The CDR3 DNA is TGCGCCAGCAGCCAACTATCAGGGGGCGACTATGGCTACACCTTC.